This T cell receptor (beta chain) appears in the sequencing data of a study of blood T cell repertoires in COVID-19. Original methodology: Reference gene primers were amplified, and this amplification served to estimate nucleated cell counts. Assay used: immunoSEQ multiplex PCR; TCRdb lists only in-frame clones, some missing. D and trimming were read from the DNA, whereas the V and J calls and clone size are those reported in that table. The table records roughly 250,000 clones, about 80% of them present only once. The V segment lost 10 bases and the J segment 5 bases; nucleotides outside the gene matches: 5. The CDR3 is made up of 12 amino acids. In germline, CDR1 is SNHLY, CDR2 FYNNEI.

The rearrangement links TRBV2 to TRBJ2-1, with 7 bases that match TRBD2. The specimen sequenced was peripheral blood. This receptor was identified in a woman of 80 years or more with acute or convalescent COVID-19. The CDR3 here is CATRGRDNEQFF. The CDR3 DNA is TGTGCCACGCGAGGGAGGGACAATGAGCAGTTCTTC. Full variable domain (rest looked up from reference TRBV2 and TRBJ2-1): EPEVTQTPSHQVTQMGQEVILRCVPISNHLYFYWYRQILGQKVEFLVSFYNNEISEKSEIFDDQFSVERPDGSNFTLKIRSTKLEDSAMYFCATRGRDNEQFFGPGTRLTVL.